Sequencing of this T cell receptor beta chain was carried out in a study of shared clonotypes between healthy human individuals. Findings of the study overall: The researchers took only blood, and tissue repertoires probably look different.

Comment on this clone: Its antigen remains unknown.

TCRdb's copy holds only in-frame clones and misses some; the assay was immunoSEQ multiplex PCR. The data contain under 600,000 clones, around 78% of them singletons. V lost 4 bases and J lost 1; bases outside the gene matches: 4. The CDR3 spans 16 residues. CDR1 and CDR2 (germline): MNHNS, SASEGT. This receptor was taken from a middle-aged woman in good health. Some clones in this sample may be carry-over from other donors' samples. V is TRBV6-1 and J is TRBJ2-7, with 13 bases that match TRBD2. The sequenced sample was PBMCs. The DNA of the CDR3 is TGTGCCAGCAGTGGGACTAGCGGGAGCCTATCCTACGAGCAGTACTTC. Residues: CASSGTSGSLSYEQYF.